The present T cell receptor beta chain was sequenced within a study of shared clonotypes between healthy human individuals. The CDR3 runs to 17 residues. The V and J ends lost 4 bases and 0 bases respectively, with 19 bases between them. Germline V gene data show CDR1 as SGHRS and CDR2 as YFSETQ. Among the donors, all were Caucasian adults who lived in Nashville, Tennessee. Profiling relied on immunoSEQ multiplex PCR, and the TCRdb table lists in-frame clones only, not all of them. The data show over a million clones, around 82% seen once. V is TRBV5-1 and J is TRBJ1-1; TRBD1 might be the D (5 bases). The receptor was isolated from a man aged 18 to 35 in good health. Some clones in this sample may be carry-over from other donors' samples. Sequenced sample: memory CD4+ T cells from PBMCs. Subset noted: CD45RA-negative fraction. CDR3 loop: CASSAREGPSVNTEAFF. As DNA, the CDR3 is TGCGCCAGCAGCGCCCGGGAGGGGCCTTCGGTGAACACTGAAGCTTTCTTT.